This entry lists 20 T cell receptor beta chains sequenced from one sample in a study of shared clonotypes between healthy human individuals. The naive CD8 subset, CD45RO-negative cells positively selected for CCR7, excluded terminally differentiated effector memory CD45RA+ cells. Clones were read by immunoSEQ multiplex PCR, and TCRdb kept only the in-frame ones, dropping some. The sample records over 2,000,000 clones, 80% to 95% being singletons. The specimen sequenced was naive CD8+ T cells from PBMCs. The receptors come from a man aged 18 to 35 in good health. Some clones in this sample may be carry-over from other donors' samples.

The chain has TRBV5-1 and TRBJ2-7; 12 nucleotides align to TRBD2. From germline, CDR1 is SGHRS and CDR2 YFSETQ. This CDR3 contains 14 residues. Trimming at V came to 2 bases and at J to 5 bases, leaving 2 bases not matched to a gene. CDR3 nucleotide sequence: TGCGCCAGCAGCTTCGGACTAGCGGGAAACGAGCAGTACTTC. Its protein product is CASSFGLAGNEQYF.

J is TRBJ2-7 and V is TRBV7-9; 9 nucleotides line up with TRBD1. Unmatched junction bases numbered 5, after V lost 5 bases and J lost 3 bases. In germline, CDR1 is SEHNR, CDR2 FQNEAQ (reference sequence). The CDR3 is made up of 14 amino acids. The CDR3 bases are TGTGCCAGCAGCCAGCGGGGACAGGGCTACGAGCAGTACTTC. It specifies CASSQRGQGYEQYF.

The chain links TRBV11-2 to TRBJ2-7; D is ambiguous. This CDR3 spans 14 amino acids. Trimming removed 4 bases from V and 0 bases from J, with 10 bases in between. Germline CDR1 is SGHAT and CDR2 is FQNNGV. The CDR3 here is CASSSLAGSYEQYF. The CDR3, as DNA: TGTGCCAGCAGCTCTTTGGCCGGCTCCTACGAGCAGTACTTC.

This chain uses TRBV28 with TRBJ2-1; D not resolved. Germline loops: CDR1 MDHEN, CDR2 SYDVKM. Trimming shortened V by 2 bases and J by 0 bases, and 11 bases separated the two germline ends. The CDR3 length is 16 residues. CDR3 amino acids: CASSLPGSYSYNEQFF. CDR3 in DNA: TGTGCCAGCAGTTTACCCGGGTCGTACTCCTACAATGAGCAGTTCTTC.

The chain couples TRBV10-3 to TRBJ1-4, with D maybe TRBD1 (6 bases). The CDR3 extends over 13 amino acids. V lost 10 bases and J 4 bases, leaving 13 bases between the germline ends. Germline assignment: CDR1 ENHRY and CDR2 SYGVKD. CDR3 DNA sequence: TGTGCCACCAAGGACAGAGATAATGAAAAACTGTTTTTT. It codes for CATKDRDNEKLFF.

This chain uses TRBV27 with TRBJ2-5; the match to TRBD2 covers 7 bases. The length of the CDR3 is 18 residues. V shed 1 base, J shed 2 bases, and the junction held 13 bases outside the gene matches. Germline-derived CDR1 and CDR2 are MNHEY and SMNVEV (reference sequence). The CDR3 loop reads CASSLLGGAGVGQETQYF. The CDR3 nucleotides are TGTGCCAGCAGTTTATTAGGCGGGGCGGGAGTTGGACAAGAGACCCAGTACTTC.

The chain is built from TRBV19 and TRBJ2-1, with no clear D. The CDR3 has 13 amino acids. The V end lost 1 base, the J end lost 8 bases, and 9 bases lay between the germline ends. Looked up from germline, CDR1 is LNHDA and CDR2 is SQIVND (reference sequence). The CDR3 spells CASSIVFPDEQFF. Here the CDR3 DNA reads TGTGCCAGTAGTATAGTTTTCCCGGATGAGCAGTTCTTC.

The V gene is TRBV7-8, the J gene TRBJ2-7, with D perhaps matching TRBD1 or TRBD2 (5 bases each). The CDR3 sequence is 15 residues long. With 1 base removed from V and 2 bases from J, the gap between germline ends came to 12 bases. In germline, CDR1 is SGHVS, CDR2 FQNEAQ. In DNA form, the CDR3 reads TGTGCCAGCAGCTTAGAGGGGACGGCTACCTACGAGCAGTACTTC. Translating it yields CASSLEGTATYEQYF.

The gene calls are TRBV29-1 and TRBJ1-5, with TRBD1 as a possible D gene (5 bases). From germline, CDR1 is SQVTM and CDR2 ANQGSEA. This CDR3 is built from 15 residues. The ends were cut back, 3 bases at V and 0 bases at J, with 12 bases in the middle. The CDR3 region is CSVEAGENSNQPQHF. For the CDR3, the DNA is TGCAGCGTTGAGGCGGGGGAGAATAGCAATCAGCCCCAGCATTTT.

The CDR3, as DNA: TGTGCCAGCAGGGGGGCCCCCGGAGCGGGAGCGTACGAGCAGTACTTC. Its protein is CASRGAPGAGAYEQYF. The chain recombines TRBV2 with TRBJ2-7; 8 bases align to TRBD2. The V segment lost 6 bases and the J segment 4 bases; nucleotides outside the gene matches: 14. The CDR3 is made up of 16 amino acids. CDR1 and CDR2 from the germline V gene are SNHLY and FYNNEI.

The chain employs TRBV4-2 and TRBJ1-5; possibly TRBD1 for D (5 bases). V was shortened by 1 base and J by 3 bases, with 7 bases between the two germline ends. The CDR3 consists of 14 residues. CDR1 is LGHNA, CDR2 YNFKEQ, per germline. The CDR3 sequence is CASSQAGLNQPQHF. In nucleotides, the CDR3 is TGTGCCAGCAGCCAAGCGGGACTCAATCAGCCCCAGCATTTT.

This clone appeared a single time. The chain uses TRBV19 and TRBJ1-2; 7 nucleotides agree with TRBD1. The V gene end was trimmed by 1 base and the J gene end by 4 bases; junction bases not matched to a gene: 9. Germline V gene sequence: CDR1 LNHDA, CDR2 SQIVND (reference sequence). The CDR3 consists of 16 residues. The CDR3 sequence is CASSIGRTGLPYGYTF. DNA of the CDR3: TGTGCCAGTAGTATAGGGCGGACAGGCTTGCCCTATGGCTACACCTTC.

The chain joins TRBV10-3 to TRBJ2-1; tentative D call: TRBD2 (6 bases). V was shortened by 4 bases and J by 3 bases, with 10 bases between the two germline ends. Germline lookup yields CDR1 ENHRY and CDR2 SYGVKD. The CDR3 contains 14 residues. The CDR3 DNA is TGTGCCATCAGTGGGGGGGAGAACTACAATGAGCAGTTCTTC. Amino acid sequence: CAISGGENYNEQFF.

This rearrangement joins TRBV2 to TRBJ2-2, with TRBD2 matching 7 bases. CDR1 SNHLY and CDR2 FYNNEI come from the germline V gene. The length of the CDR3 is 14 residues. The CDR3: CISMASGYTGELFF. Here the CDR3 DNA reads TGTATCTCCATGGCTAGCGGATACACCGGGGAGCTGTTTTTT. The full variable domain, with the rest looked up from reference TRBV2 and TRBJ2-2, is EPEVTQTPSHQVTQMGQEVILRCVPISNHLYFYWYRQILGQKVEFLVSFYNNEISEKSEIFDDQFSVERPDGSNFTLKIRSTKLEDSAMYFCISMASGYTGELFFGEGSRLTVL.

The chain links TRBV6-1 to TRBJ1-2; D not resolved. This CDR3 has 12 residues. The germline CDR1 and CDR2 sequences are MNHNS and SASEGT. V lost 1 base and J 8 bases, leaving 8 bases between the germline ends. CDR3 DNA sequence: TGTGCCAGCAGTGAAGGGGTTTGGGGCTACACCTTC. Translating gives CASSEGVWGYTF.

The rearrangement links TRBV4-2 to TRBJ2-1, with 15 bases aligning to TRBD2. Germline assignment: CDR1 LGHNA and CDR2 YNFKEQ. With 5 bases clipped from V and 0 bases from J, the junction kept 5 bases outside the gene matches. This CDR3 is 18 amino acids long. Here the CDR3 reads CASSEGTSGGSSYNEQFF. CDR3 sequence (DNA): TGTGCCAGCAGCGAAGGGACTAGCGGGGGGAGCTCCTACAATGAGCAGTTCTTC.

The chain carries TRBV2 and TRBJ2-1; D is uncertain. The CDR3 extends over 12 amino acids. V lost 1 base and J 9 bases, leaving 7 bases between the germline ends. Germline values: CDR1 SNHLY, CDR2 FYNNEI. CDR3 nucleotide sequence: TGTGCCAGCAGTGAAGACCGTGGTGAGCAGTTCTTC. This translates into CASSEDRGEQFF.

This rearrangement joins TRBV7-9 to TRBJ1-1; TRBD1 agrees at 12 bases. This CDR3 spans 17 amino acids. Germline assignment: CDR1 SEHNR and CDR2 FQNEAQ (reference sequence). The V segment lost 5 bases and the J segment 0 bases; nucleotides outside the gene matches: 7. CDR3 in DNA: TGTGCCAGCAGCCCCCGGGACAGGGGGCTCATGAACACTGAAGCTTTCTTT. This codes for CASSPRDRGLMNTEAFF.

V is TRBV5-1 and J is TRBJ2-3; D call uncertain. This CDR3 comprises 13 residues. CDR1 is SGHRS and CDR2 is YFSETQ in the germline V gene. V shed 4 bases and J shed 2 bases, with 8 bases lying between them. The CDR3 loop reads CASSGPDTDTQYF. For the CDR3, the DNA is TGCGCCAGCAGCGGCCCGGACACAGATACGCAGTATTTT.

The CDR3 DNA reads TGCAGCGTTGACATATTCATTAGTCAGGGGGCGGCGAACACTGAAGCTTTCTTT. Translated, it gives CSVDIFISQGAANTEAFF. The chain joins TRBV29-1 to TRBJ1-1, with TRBD1 identical over 8 bases. The CDR3 is 18 amino acids. Germline trimming cut 3 bases from V and 1 base from J; bases unmatched to any gene: 16. The germline V gene has CDR1 SQVTM and CDR2 ANQGSEA.